Sequencing of this T cell receptor beta chain was carried out in a study of shared clonotypes between healthy human individuals. Study-wide results and caveats: Compared with clonotypes that all four donors shared, non-shared clonotypes had lower generation probabilities.

On this clone: Its target is not known.

Replicate sorted-subset PCRs were loaded with roughly 200 ng DNA, tens of thousands of T cell genomes. Source study methods: From ImmunoSEQ came sequences covering only the junction and carrying no quality scores, so filtering differed. TCRdb's table, derived via immunoSEQ multiplex PCR, lists solely in-frame clones and lacks some. The V and J calls and clone size were taken over from that table, and D and trimming were inferred from the DNA. The data contain about 2.2 million clones, 90% to 95% of them singletons. The naive CD8 population came from CD45RO-negative cells selected for CCR7, without terminally differentiated effector memory CD45RA+ cells. The CDR3 sequence is 14 residues long. Germline V gives CDR1 SGHDN, CDR2 FVKESK. Germline trimming cut 6 bases from V and 0 bases from J; bases unmatched to any gene: 4.

The chain recombines TRBV14 with TRBJ1-1; 7 nucleotides align to TRBD1. The sample was naive CD8+ T cells from PBMCs. This sequence was found in a man aged 18 to 30 in good health. Some clones in this sample may be carry-over from other donors' samples. In DNA, the CDR3 is TGTGCCAGCAGGAAGACAGGGATGAACACTGAAGCTTTCTTT. Translating it yields CASRKTGMNTEAFF.